The TCR beta chain described here comes from a study of cytomegalovirus exposure and HLA in healthy donors. The PCR ran on 60 Vbeta and 13 Jbeta primers. Assay: immunoSEQ multiplex PCR; the TCRdb copy retains only in-frame clones and omits some. The data hold fewer than 200,000 clones, with 76% observed a single time. Sequenced sample: PBMCs. The origin of this receptor is a female donor in good health and CMV-seronegative.

CDR3 in DNA: TGCGCCAGCTCACCCACCTCCGGGGTACGAGAGACCCAGTACTTC. Translating gives CASSPTSGVRETQYF. This chain links TRBV5-1 with TRBJ2-5, with D possibly being TRBD2 (5 bases). CDR3 size: 15 residues. In germline, CDR1 is SGHRS, CDR2 YFSETQ. V was cut by 7 bases and J by 4 bases, with 20 bases left in between. Based on the CDR3 plus reference TRBV5-1 and TRBJ2-5, the full variable domain is KAGVTQTPRYLIKTRGQQVTLSCSPISGHRSVSWYQQTPGQGLQFLFEYFSETQRNKGNFPGRFSGRQFSNSRSEMNVSTLELGDSALYLCASSPTSGVRETQYFGPGTRLLVL.